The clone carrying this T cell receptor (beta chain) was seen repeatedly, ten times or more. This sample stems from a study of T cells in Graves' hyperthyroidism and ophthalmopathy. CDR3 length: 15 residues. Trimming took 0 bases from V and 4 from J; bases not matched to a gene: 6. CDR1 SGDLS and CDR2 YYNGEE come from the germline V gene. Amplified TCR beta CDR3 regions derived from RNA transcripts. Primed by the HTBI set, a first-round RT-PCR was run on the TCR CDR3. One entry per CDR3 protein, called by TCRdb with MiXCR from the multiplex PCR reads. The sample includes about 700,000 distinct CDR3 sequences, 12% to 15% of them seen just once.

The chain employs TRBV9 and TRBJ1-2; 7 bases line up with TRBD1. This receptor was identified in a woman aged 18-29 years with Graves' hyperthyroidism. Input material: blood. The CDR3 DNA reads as TGTGCCAGCAGCGTAGAGGTAGGGGGCACCTATGGCTACACCTTC. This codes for CASSVEVGGTYGYTF.